These 15 T cell receptor beta chains were sequenced from one sample in a study of cytomegalovirus exposure and HLA in healthy donors. Researchers ran the PCR with 60 Vbeta and 13 Jbeta primers. The assay was immunoSEQ multiplex PCR, and TCRdb's table has in-frame clones only and misses some. The table gives 200,000 to 250,000 clones; the top ten clones make up around 0.95% of it. The material sequenced was PBMCs. These receptors were obtained from a young woman in good health and CMV-seropositive.

The DNA of the CDR3 is TGTGCCAGCAGCTTACTCTCCACTGCAGGTGTACTCTACAATGAGCAGTTCTTC. Translated: CASSLLSTAGVLYNEQFF. This chain links TRBV7-8 with TRBJ2-1; D not resolved. From germline, CDR1 is SGHVS and CDR2 FQNEAQ. The CDR3 length is 18 residues. V gave up 2 bases and J gave up 3 bases, with 20 bases separating them.

The V and J genes are TRBV7-9 and TRBJ1-3, with a tentative D call TRBD1 (5 bases). V lost 5 bases to trimming and J lost 5 bases, with 16 bases between them. This CDR3 is built from 15 residues. Germline V lookup: CDR1 SEHNR, CDR2 FQNEAQ (reference sequence). CDR3 residues: CASSPLWTLRNTIYF. The CDR3 DNA reads as TGTGCCAGCAGCCCGCTTTGGACATTGAGAAACACCATATATTTT.

J is TRBJ2-2 and V is TRBV10-1, with D tentatively TRBD1 (6 bases). Trimming cost V 6 bases and J 7 bases, with 12 bases left between them. The CDR3 sequence is 13 residues long. From germline, CDR1 is WNHNN and CDR2 SYGVQD (reference sequence). Written as DNA, the CDR3 is TGCGCCAGCAGCCACAGGGTGGTCGGGGAGCTGTTTTTT. Translated: CASSHRVVGELFF.

V usage is TRBV30 and J usage is TRBJ2-7; tentatively, D is TRBD2 (7 bases). The CDR3 has 14 residues. The germline CDR1 and CDR2 sequences are GTSNPN and SVGIG (reference sequence). The ends were cut back, 0 bases at V and 2 bases at J, with 11 bases in the middle. CDR3 residues: CAWSVNGGPYEQYF. The CDR3 DNA reads TGTGCCTGGAGTGTAAACGGGGGGCCCTACGAGCAGTACTTC.

CDR3 sequence (DNA): TGTGCCAGCAGTGACGAGACAGGGGGGGTTATGGATACGCAGTATTTT. Its translation is CASSDETGGVMDTQYF. The chain joins TRBV2 to TRBJ2-3; 9 positions match TRBD1. Germline CDR1 is SNHLY and CDR2 is FYNNEI. The junction had 10 bases not matched to a gene; V was cut back by 3 bases and J by 6 bases. The CDR3 totals 16 residues. Combining the CDR3 with reference TRBV2 and TRBJ2-3 gives the whole variable domain EPEVTQTPSHQVTQMGQEVILRCVPISNHLYFYWYRQILGQKVEFLVSFYNNEISEKSEIFDDQFSVERPDGSNFTLKIRSTKLEDSAMYFCASSDETGGVMDTQYFGPGTRLTVL.

The chain employs TRBV4-2 and TRBJ2-1; TRBD2 matches 8 bases. V trimming: 1 base; J trimming: 8 bases; junction bases outside the gene matches: 7. Germline V CDR1 and CDR2: LGHNA, YNFKEQ. The CDR3 spans 15 residues. The CDR3 sequence: CASSQVLSSGHEQFF. The CDR3 DNA sequence: TGTGCCAGCAGCCAAGTCCTGTCTAGCGGGCATGAGCAGTTCTTC.

The V call is TRBV11-2, the J call TRBJ2-7, with D perhaps TRBD1 (5 bases). CDR3 length: 13 amino acids. In germline, CDR1 is SGHAT, CDR2 FQNNGV. The ends were cut back, 5 bases at V and 0 bases at J, with 8 bases in the middle. For the CDR3, the DNA is TGTGCCAGCAGCAAGGACACCTCCTACGAGCAGTACTTC. It yields the protein CASSKDTSYEQYF.

The chain has TRBV28 and TRBJ2-7; 7 nucleotides agree with TRBD2. The CDR3 has 13 residues. Trimming removed 3 bases from V and 5 bases from J; junction bases left unmatched: 4. From germline, CDR1 is MDHEN and CDR2 SYDVKM. Here the CDR3 reads CASSLAGVNEQYF. Written as DNA, the CDR3 is TGTGCCAGCAGTTTGGCGGGAGTGAACGAGCAGTACTTC.

This chain joins TRBV21-1 and TRBJ1-2. TRBV21-1 is flagged as a pseudogene. The CDR3 consists of 11 residues. CDR3 nucleotide sequence: TGTGCCAGCAGCAAGGCGGCTGGCTACACCTTC. This sequence encodes CASSKAAGYTF.

V and J are TRBV4-1 and TRBJ2-5; TRBD1 might be the D (6 bases). CDR3 length: 14 residues. The germline gives CDR1 MGHRA, CDR2 YSYEKL. Trimming left V 2 bases short and J 5 bases short, with 12 bases between. The CDR3 bases are TGCGCCAGCAGCCAAACAGCCCAGGGGGAGACCCAGTACTTC. Protein product: CASSQTAQGETQYF.

The genes are TRBV10-3 and TRBJ2-1; a possible D gene is TRBD2 (5 bases). The CDR3 has 12 amino acids. CDR1 is ENHRY and CDR2 is SYGVKD in the germline V gene. Trimming shortened V by 8 bases and J by 9 bases, and 14 bases separated the two germline ends. The CDR3 bases are TGTGCCATCCAAAGTGAGGGAGCTGAGCAGTTCTTC. It is translated as CAIQSEGAEQFF.

The chain recombines TRBV10-1 with TRBJ2-3; 7 bases line up with TRBD2. J was trimmed by 6 bases and V by 9 bases; bases with no gene match: 9. The CDR3 contains 13 residues. Germline V gene sequence: CDR1 WNHNN, CDR2 SYGVQD (reference sequence). CDR3 loop: CASGGVSGDTQYF. The CDR3 DNA is TGCGCCAGTGGGGGGGTCAGCGGGGATACGCAGTATTTT.

V is TRBV5-1 and J is TRBJ2-3, with TRBD2 as a possible D gene (6 bases). The CDR3 is 16 amino acids. V was trimmed by 4 bases and J by 0 bases, leaving 15 bases between them. Per germline, CDR1 SGHRS and CDR2 YFSETQ. The CDR3 region is CASSPRGTESTDTQYF. The CDR3 nucleotides read TGCGCCAGCAGCCCCCGGGGGACGGAGAGCACAGATACGCAGTATTTT.

This chain uses TRBV27 with TRBJ2-2; D might be TRBD1 (6 bases). CDR3 length: 14 residues. Germline CDR1 and CDR2: MNHEY and SMNVEV (reference sequence). V lost 5 bases, J lost 6 bases, and 13 bases lay in between. CDR3: CASSPLDRSGELFF. The DNA of the CDR3 is TGTGCCAGCAGTCCCCTGGACAGATCCGGGGAGCTGTTTTTT.

This chain joins TRBV5-5 and TRBJ1-5; D unresolved. V dropped 1 base and J dropped 0 bases, with 11 bases sitting between them. Germline CDR1 is SGHKS and CDR2 is YYEKEE (reference sequence). The CDR3 covers 16 residues. CDR3 in amino acids: CASSLYRDYSNQPQHF. In DNA, the CDR3 is TGTGCCAGCAGCTTGTATCGGGATTATAGCAATCAGCCCCAGCATTTT.